These 32 T cell receptor beta chains originate from one sample sequenced in a study of cytomegalovirus exposure and HLA in healthy donors. PCR used 60 Vbeta primers and 13 Jbeta primers. Repertoires were generated with immunoSEQ multiplex PCR, while TCRdb's copy carries only in-frame clones and drops some. The profile shows a few hundred thousand clones, approximately 80% of them singletons. Sequencing was done on a sample of PBMCs. The receptors originated from a girl between 2 and 10 years old in good health and CMV-seronegative.

The chain employs TRBV6-1 and TRBJ1-1; 7 nucleotides line up with TRBD1. The CDR3 is 14 residues long. Trimming took 5 bases from V and 3 from J; bases not matched to a gene: 6. Per germline, CDR1 MNHNS and CDR2 SASEGT. Written as DNA, the CDR3 is TGTGCCAGCAGTTTAGGCAGGGGGGACACTGAAGCTTTCTTT. This codes for CASSLGRGDTEAFF.

This clone was counted a single time. The chain combines TRBV9 with TRBJ2-5; 10 bases match TRBD1. CDR1 SGDLS and CDR2 YYNGEE come from the germline V gene. V lost 3 bases to trimming and J lost 7 bases; unmatched junction nucleotides: 6. The CDR3 is 14 amino acids. Here the CDR3 DNA reads TGTGCCAGCAGCGCTGGGACAGGGGCCGCGACCCAGTACTTC. It specifies CASSAGTGAATQYF.

This chain uses TRBV28 with TRBJ2-7; D possibly corresponds to TRBD1 (5 bases). This CDR3 has 12 amino acids. CDR1 is MDHEN and CDR2 is SYDVKM in the germline V gene. Trimming removed 6 bases at V and 2 bases at J, with 8 bases between. CDR3 region: CASSTTAYEQYF. The CDR3 DNA reads TGTGCCAGCAGCACGACAGCCTACGAGCAGTACTTC.

This chain uses TRBV28 with TRBJ1-2; D remains ambiguous. Germline values: CDR1 MDHEN, CDR2 SYDVKM. The CDR3 extends over 12 amino acids. V dropped 10 bases and J dropped 1 base, with 10 bases sitting between them. CDR3 in amino acids: CAIRDHNYGYTF. The CDR3 nucleotides are TGTGCCATCCGAGATCATAACTATGGCTACACCTTC.

This clone appeared a few times. This sequence joins TRBV6-4 and TRBJ2-3; D not certain. The CDR3 consists of 16 residues. The V end was cut by 2 bases, the J end by 0 bases, with 12 bases between. The germline gives CDR1 MRHNA, CDR2 SNTAGT. In nucleotides, the CDR3 is TGTGCCAGCAGTGACAGCACTCCACCTAGCACAGATACGCAGTATTTT. Protein sequence: CASSDSTPPSTDTQYF.

This rearrangement joins TRBV19 to TRBJ1-1; 8 nucleotides align to TRBD1. The CDR3 extends over 15 amino acids. After removal of 3 bases from V and 4 bases from J, the junction contained 7 bases not matched to a gene. Germline CDR1 LNHDA, CDR2 SQIVND (reference sequence). Here the CDR3 DNA reads TGTGCCAGTAGTATTCATCCAGGGGGCGGCACTGAAGCTTTCTTT. It specifies CASSIHPGGGTEAFF.

The chain joins TRBV7-9 to TRBJ1-1, with a possible D match to TRBD1 (5 bases). Trimming took off 5 bases at V and 3 bases at J, with 16 bases between the two ends. Germline CDR1 reads SEHNR; CDR2 reads FQNEAQ (reference sequence). CDR3 size: 15 residues. CDR3 loop: CASSQIRGSDTEAFF. CDR3 DNA sequence: TGTGCCAGCAGCCAGATTCGGGGGAGCGACACTGAAGCTTTCTTT.

The gene calls are TRBV29-1 and TRBJ2-5; a weak D match, TRBD2 (6 bases). Germline V lookup: CDR1 SQVTM, CDR2 ANQGSEA. CDR3 length: 13 residues. V was clipped by 4 bases and J by 7 bases, with 16 bases between them. The CDR3: CSVGRARSGTQYF. The CDR3 region has the DNA TGCAGCGTTGGGAGGGCCCGGTCGGGGACCCAGTACTTC.

This clone appeared a single time. The V gene is TRBV12-5, the J gene TRBJ2-2; no firm D call. The V end lost 0 bases, the J end lost 1 base, and 6 bases lay between the germline ends. This CDR3 contains 15 residues. Germline V lookup: CDR1 LGHNT, CDR2 FRNRAP. The chain's CDR3 is CASGLVFGNTGELFF. The CDR3 nucleotides are TGTGCTAGTGGTTTGGTCTTCGGGAACACCGGGGAGCTGTTTTTT.

The gene calls are TRBV11-2 and TRBJ1-2; a possible D gene is TRBD1 (5 bases). CDR3 length equals 16 residues. From germline, CDR1 is SGHAT and CDR2 FQNNGV. The ends were cut back, 3 bases at V and 1 base at J, with 15 bases in the middle. The CDR3 region is CASSFGARGINYGYTF. CDR3 nucleotide sequence: TGTGCCAGCAGCTTTGGGGCGCGGGGTATTAACTATGGCTACACCTTC.

This chain links TRBV7-3 with TRBJ2-5, with TRBD2 matching over 14 bases. The CDR3 has 16 residues. V was clipped by 3 bases and J by 3 bases; unmatched bases: 3. Germline assignment: CDR1 SGHTA and CDR2 FQGTGA. The CDR3 region is CASSLGLAGAEETQYF. The CDR3 nucleotides read TGTGCCAGCAGCTTGGGACTAGCGGGGGCCGAAGAGACCCAGTACTTC.

V and J are TRBV2 and TRBJ2-3, with a weak D call TRBD1 (6 bases). CDR1 is SNHLY, CDR2 FYNNEI, per germline. The CDR3 consists of 11 residues. V was pared by 6 bases and J by 8 bases, with 9 bases between. CDR3 sequence: CASRVRGTQYF. In DNA, the CDR3 is TGTGCCAGCAGGGTCAGGGGTACGCAGTATTTT.

The chain carries TRBV7-9 and TRBJ2-6; 10 bases match TRBD2. Per the germline V gene, CDR1 is SEHNR and CDR2 is FQNEAQ (reference sequence). The CDR3 extends over 18 amino acids. J gave up 3 bases and V 5 bases, and 10 bases lay outside the gene matches. This CDR3 reads CASSPYSGRARGANVLTF. The CDR3 DNA is TGTGCCAGCAGCCCTTACAGCGGGAGGGCCCGTGGGGCCAACGTCCTGACTTTC.

The V call is TRBV19, the J call TRBJ1-5, with 12 bases matching TRBD1. Germline V gene data show CDR1 as LNHDA and CDR2 as SQIVND (reference sequence). Trimming took 5 bases from V and 10 from J; bases not matched to a gene: 6. This CDR3 has 14 amino acids. CDR3 nucleotides: TGTGCCAGTAGTGGGACAGGGGGCCGAGATCCCCAGCATTTT. Encoded protein: CASSGTGGRDPQHF.

V and J are TRBV29-1 and TRBJ2-2, with D possibly matching TRBD1 (6 bases). V lost 7 bases and J lost 1, with 7 bases in between. The CDR3 totals 12 residues. The germline V gene encodes CDR1 SQVTM and CDR2 ANQGSEA. This chain's CDR3 is CSAGENTGELFF. In DNA form, the CDR3 reads TGCAGCGCAGGGGAGAACACCGGGGAGCTGTTTTTT.

This clone was counted a few times. This chain links TRBV18 with TRBJ2-7; 7 bases are shared with TRBD2. This CDR3 has 15 amino acids. Germline V lookup: CDR1 KGHSH, CDR2 LQKENI. J was trimmed by 4 bases and V by 6 bases; bases with no gene match: 12. The CDR3 sequence: CASSEEGGPPYEQYF. In DNA form, the CDR3 reads TGTGCCAGCTCGGAGGAGGGAGGGCCTCCATACGAGCAGTACTTC.

The table lists this clone with a count of one. V gene TRBV7-9 combines with J gene TRBJ2-5; D unclear. The J call may be faulty, since TRBJ2-7 better matches the DNA end. Germline assignment: CDR1 SEHNR and CDR2 FQNEAQ (reference sequence). This CDR3 contains 12 residues. CDR3 in amino acids: CASSVISYEQYF. DNA for the CDR3: TGTGCCAGCAGCGTCATCTCCTACGAGCAGTACTTC.

V and J are TRBV10-3 and TRBJ2-7; tentative D call: TRBD2 (6 bases). The V end was cut by 8 bases, the J end by 3 bases, with 11 bases between. The V gene's germline CDR1 is ENHRY and CDR2 SYGVKD. This CDR3 spans 12 amino acids. CDR3 region: CAIAGIYYEQYF. The DNA for the CDR3 is TGTGCCATCGCGGGGATCTACTACGAGCAGTACTTC.

The rearrangement uses TRBV2 and TRBJ2-7, with 9 bases lining up with TRBD1. The germline gives CDR1 SNHLY, CDR2 FYNNEI. V lost 6 bases to trimming and J lost 4 bases; unmatched junction nucleotides: 4. The CDR3 length is 13 residues. The CDR3 spells CASSYGQGYEQYF. The DNA of the CDR3 is TGTGCCAGCAGCTACGGACAGGGGTACGAGCAGTACTTC.

The CDR3 protein is CASSLGLRNEKLFF. In nucleotides, the CDR3 is TGTGCCAGCAGCTTAGGTCTTAGAAATGAAAAACTGTTTTTT. V gene TRBV13 combines with J gene TRBJ1-4, with unresolved D. The length of the CDR3 is 14 residues. The germline gives CDR1 PRHDT, CDR2 FYEKMQ (reference sequence). The ends were cut back, 0 bases at V and 5 bases at J, with 7 bases in the middle.

The rearrangement joins TRBV6-5 to TRBJ2-4, with D perhaps TRBD1 (6 bases). The CDR3 runs 16 residues. Trimming took off 2 bases at V and 2 bases at J, with 13 bases between the two ends. The germline V gene encodes CDR1 MNHEY and CDR2 SVGAGI. The CDR3 sequence is CASSYGRGQSKNIQYF. CDR3 DNA sequence: TGTGCCAGCAGTTACGGGAGAGGACAGTCCAAAAACATTCAGTACTTC.

This rearrangement joins TRBV19 to TRBJ2-7; D not resolved. The CDR3 runs 13 residues. Germline loops: CDR1 LNHDA, CDR2 SQIVND (reference sequence). Trimming removed 3 bases at V and 6 bases at J, with 12 bases between. The CDR3 nucleotides are TGTGCCAGTAGTATCGGAGCAGACCGCGAGCAGTACTTC. Translated, it gives CASSIGADREQYF.

This clone turned up a few times. This chain links TRBV2 with TRBJ2-1, with TRBD2 as a possible D gene (5 bases). CDR3 length: 15 residues. The V end was cut by 8 bases, the J end by 4 bases, with 18 bases between. CDR1 and CDR2 (germline): SNHLY, FYNNEI. The CDR3 DNA reads as TGTGCCAGCCGATTCGGGTCAGAGGGATACAATGAGCAGTTCTTC. This encodes CASRFGSEGYNEQFF.

The chain carries TRBV6-5 and TRBJ2-7, with D perhaps TRBD2 (6 bases). This CDR3 region has 15 residues. Germline CDR1 reads MNHEY; CDR2 reads SVGAGI. The V and J ends lost 2 bases and 0 bases respectively, with 11 bases between them. The CDR3 reads CASSYAGSPSYEQYF. For the CDR3, the DNA is TGTGCCAGCAGTTACGCGGGAAGTCCCTCCTACGAGCAGTACTTC.

This clone has only a few counts. The rearrangement links TRBV13 to TRBJ1-1; possible D gene TRBD1, 6 bases. Germline CDR1 PRHDT, CDR2 FYEKMQ (reference sequence). The germline V and J ends were trimmed by 0 bases and 0 bases, with 11 bases remaining between them. This CDR3 region has 16 residues. CDR3 DNA: TGTGCCAGCAGCTTAGGCGGGGGGGACATGAACACTGAAGCTTTCTTT. It codes for CASSLGGGDMNTEAFF.

This chain joins TRBV28 and TRBJ2-7; 8 nucleotides match TRBD1. Trimming removed 7 bases from V and 0 bases from J; junction bases left unmatched: 5. Germline CDR1 and CDR2: MDHEN and SYDVKM. CDR3 length: 14 residues. DNA of the CDR3: TGTGCCAGCAATCCGGGACAGGACTCCTACGAGCAGTACTTC. Amino acid sequence: CASNPGQDSYEQYF.

V gene TRBV7-9 combines with J gene TRBJ1-2, with 8 bases matching TRBD1. The CDR3 contains 15 residues. The J segment lost 8 bases and the V segment lost 5 bases, leaving 13 bases of the junction unmatched. Germline CDR1 and CDR2: SEHNR and FQNEAQ (reference sequence). In DNA, the CDR3 is TGTGCCAGCAGCCAGTCTTCGGACAGGGAGCGGGGCTACACCTTC. Residues: CASSQSSDRERGYTF.

This chain joins TRBV28 and TRBJ1-5, with D tentatively TRBD1 (6 bases). Per germline, CDR1 MDHEN and CDR2 SYDVKM. CDR3 length: 15 amino acids. Between the trimmed V and J ends, which lost 5 bases and 3 bases, there was a span of 14 bases. The CDR3 nucleotides are TGTGCCAGCAGTAGGAAGGACAGATACAATCAGCCCCAGCATTTT. This gives the protein CASSRKDRYNQPQHF.

The rearrangement joins TRBV7-2 to TRBJ2-7; perhaps TRBD2 as D (5 bases). Germline V gene sequence: CDR1 SGHTA, CDR2 FQGNSA. V was clipped by 1 base and J by 4 bases, with 17 bases between them. The CDR3 is 16 residues long. CDR3 nucleotides: TGTGCCAGCAGCTTAGGCGACTATACTAACCGATACGAGCAGTACTTC. Residues: CASSLGDYTNRYEQYF.

This chain links TRBV9 with TRBJ1-4, with D uncertain. Germline assignment: CDR1 SGDLS and CDR2 YYNGEE. This CDR3 region has 15 residues. Trimming removed 0 bases at V and 6 bases at J, with 12 bases between. CDR3: CASSVGGREDEKLFF. The CDR3 DNA follows: TGTGCCAGCAGCGTAGGAGGGAGGGAGGATGAAAAACTGTTTTTT.

The genes are TRBV9 and TRBJ2-3; TRBD2 is a possible D gene (6 bases). V was trimmed by 0 bases and J by 0 bases, leaving 23 bases between them. This CDR3 is 20 amino acids long. CDR1 is SGDLS, CDR2 YYNGEE, per germline. CDR3 protein: CASSVGAGRHAIISTDTQYF. The CDR3 nucleotides are TGTGCCAGCAGCGTAGGGGCGGGACGGCATGCTATAATTAGCACAGATACGCAGTATTTT.

The chain joins TRBV2 to TRBJ2-3; D unresolved. The V end was cut by 10 bases, the J end by 8 bases, with 19 bases between. The CDR3 spans 13 residues. Germline loops: CDR1 SNHLY, CDR2 FYNNEI. The CDR3 region is CATPPGDRGTQYF. CDR3 in DNA: TGTGCCACCCCTCCGGGTGATCGAGGTACGCAGTATTTT.